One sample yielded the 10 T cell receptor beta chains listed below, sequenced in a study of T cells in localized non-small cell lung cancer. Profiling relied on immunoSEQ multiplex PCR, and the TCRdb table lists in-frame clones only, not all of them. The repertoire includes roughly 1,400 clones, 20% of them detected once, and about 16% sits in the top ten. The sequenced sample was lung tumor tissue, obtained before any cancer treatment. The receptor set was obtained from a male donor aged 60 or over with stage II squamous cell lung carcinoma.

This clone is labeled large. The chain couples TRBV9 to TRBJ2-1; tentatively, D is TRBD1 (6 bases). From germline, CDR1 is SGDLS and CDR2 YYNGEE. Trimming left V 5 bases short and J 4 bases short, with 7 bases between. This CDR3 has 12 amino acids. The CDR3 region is CASSGQYNEQFF. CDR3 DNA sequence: TGTGCCAGCAGTGGACAGTACAATGAGCAGTTCTTC.

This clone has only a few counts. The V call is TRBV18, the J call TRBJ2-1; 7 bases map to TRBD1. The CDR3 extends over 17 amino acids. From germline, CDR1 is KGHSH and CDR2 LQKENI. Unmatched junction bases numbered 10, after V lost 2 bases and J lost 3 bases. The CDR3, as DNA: TGTGCCAGCTCACCAAGCTACACAGGACAGGTCTACAATGAGCAGTTCTTC. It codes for CASSPSYTGQVYNEQFF.

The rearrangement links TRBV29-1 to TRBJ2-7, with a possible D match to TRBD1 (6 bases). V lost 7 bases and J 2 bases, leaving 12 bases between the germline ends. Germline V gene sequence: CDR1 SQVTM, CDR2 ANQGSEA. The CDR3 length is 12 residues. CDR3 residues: CSARGRAYEQYF. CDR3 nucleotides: TGCAGCGCCAGGGGAAGGGCCTACGAGCAGTACTTC.

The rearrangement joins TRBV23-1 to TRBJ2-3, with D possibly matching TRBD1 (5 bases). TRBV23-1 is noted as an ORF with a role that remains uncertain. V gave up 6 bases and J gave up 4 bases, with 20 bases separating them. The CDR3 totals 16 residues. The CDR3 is CASSQEAGTGSDTQYF. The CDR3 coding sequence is TGCGCCAGCAGCCAAGAGGCCGGAACAGGCTCAGATACGCAGTATTTT.

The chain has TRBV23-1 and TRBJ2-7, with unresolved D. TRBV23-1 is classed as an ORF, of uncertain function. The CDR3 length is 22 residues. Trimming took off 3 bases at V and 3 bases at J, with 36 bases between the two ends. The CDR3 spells CASSHQSWVSPRQSSGLYEQYF. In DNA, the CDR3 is TGCGCCAGCAGTCACCAGTCCTGGGTAAGCCCGCGCCAAAGCTCCGGTCTCTACGAGCAGTACTTC.

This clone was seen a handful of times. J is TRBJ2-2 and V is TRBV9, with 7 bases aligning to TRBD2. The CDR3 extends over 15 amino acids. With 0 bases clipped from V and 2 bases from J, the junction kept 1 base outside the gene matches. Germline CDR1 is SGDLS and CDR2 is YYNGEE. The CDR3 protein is CASSVGGRNTGELFF. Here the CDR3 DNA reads TGTGCCAGCAGCGTAGGCGGGAGAAACACCGGGGAGCTGTTTTTT.

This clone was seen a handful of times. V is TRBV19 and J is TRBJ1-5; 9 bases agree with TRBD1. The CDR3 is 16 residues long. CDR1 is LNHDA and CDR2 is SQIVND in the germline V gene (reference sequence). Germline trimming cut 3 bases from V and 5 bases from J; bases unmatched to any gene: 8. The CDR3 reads CASSIDGQGRDQPQHF. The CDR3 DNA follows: TGTGCCAGTAGTATTGATGGACAGGGGAGAGATCAGCCCCAGCATTTT.

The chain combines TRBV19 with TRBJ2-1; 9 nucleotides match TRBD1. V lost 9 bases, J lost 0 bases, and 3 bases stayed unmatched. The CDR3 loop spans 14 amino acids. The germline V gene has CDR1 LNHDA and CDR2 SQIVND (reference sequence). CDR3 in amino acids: CASLGQGSYNEQFF. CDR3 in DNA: TGTGCCAGCCTGGGACAGGGCTCCTACAATGAGCAGTTCTTC.

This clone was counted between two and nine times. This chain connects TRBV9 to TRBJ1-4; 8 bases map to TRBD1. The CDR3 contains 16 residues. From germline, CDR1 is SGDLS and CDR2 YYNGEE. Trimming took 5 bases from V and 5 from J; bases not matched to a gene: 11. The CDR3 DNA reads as TGTGCCAGCAGTGCGGGTTCATACAGGGGGAATGAAAAACTGTTTTTT. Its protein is CASSAGSYRGNEKLFF.

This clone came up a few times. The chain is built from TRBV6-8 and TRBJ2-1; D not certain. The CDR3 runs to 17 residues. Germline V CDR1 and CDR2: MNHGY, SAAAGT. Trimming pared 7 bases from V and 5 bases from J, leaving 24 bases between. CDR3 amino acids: CASTRSASTRGNNEQFF. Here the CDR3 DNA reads TGTGCCAGCACCAGATCGGCTAGTACACGTGGGAACAATGAGCAGTTCTTC.